This TCR beta chain was captured by sequencing in a study of T cells after yellow fever vaccination. Study-wide findings and caveats: Post-booster reappearance was seen for most primary-vaccination clones (about 96% CD4, 85% to 90% CD8).

This clonotype appeared a few times. The antigen remains undetermined. The CDR3 sequence is 16 residues long. V lost 6 bases, J lost 5 bases, and 20 bases lay in between. Germline values: CDR1 SNHLY, CDR2 FYNNEI. TCRdb processed the 5' RACE reads anew with MiXCR; each CDR3 protein has one entry. The repertoire holds about 260,000 distinct CDR3 sequences, with 13% as singletons. The sequencing here drew on CD4+ T cells sorted from PBMCs, taken 45 days after the yellow fever booster vaccination. This chain links TRBV2 with TRBJ1-5; possible D gene TRBD1, 5 bases. This receptor was identified in a young man who received the YFV17D yellow fever vaccine. The CDR3 loop is CASSPRGIGGDQPQHF. CDR3 DNA: TGTGCCAGCAGCCCAAGGGGTATTGGGGGGGATCAGCCCCAGCATTTT.